This T cell receptor beta chain was captured in a study of tumor-infiltrating lymphocytes in primary liver carcinoma. Across the whole study: Tumors were staged T1-T3 N0M0 and measured 4.2 to 10 cm across.

Bulk tissue was left unsorted, and RNA and DNA were co-extracted from 20-30 mg of it. Patients underwent resection of primary liver carcinoma. There were five separate regions sampled from each tumor. CDR3 size: 11 residues. In germline, CDR1 is SGHAT, CDR2 FQNNGV. The template, around 540 ng total RNA, yielded TCR beta cDNA made with a constant-region primer. Libraries of TCR beta came from three nested multiplex PCR rounds with slightly modified ARM-PCR. Amplification in the first two PCR rounds was performed using TRBV1-TRBV30 forward primers and a C-beta reverse primer for around 10 cycles each. MiXCR, applied by TCRdb to the multiplex PCR reads, yields one record per CDR3 protein. The sample lists about 100,000 distinct CDR3 sequences, over 55% seen once, with over 7.5% in the top ten. Remarks on this clonotype: The junction shows a germline mismatch at one end, possibly a read error.

This chain uses TRBV11-2 with TRBJ1-1; no clear D. This sequence originates from a woman aged 55-69 years with primary liver carcinoma and hepatitis B virus infection. The sample taken for sequencing was liver tumor tissue from sampling region 5. Stated subset: tumor region T5, tumor centre. In nucleotides, the CDR3 is TGTGCCGGCAGCCCGTTTACTGGAGCTTTCTTT. It translates to CAGSPFTGAFF. Based on the CDR3 plus reference TRBV11-2 and TRBJ1-1, the full variable domain is EAGVAQSPRYKIIEKRQSVAFWCNPISGHATLYWYQQILGQGPKLLIQFQNNGVVDDSQLPKDRFSAERLKGVDSTLKIQPAKLEDSAVYLCAGSPFTGAFFGQGTRLTVV.